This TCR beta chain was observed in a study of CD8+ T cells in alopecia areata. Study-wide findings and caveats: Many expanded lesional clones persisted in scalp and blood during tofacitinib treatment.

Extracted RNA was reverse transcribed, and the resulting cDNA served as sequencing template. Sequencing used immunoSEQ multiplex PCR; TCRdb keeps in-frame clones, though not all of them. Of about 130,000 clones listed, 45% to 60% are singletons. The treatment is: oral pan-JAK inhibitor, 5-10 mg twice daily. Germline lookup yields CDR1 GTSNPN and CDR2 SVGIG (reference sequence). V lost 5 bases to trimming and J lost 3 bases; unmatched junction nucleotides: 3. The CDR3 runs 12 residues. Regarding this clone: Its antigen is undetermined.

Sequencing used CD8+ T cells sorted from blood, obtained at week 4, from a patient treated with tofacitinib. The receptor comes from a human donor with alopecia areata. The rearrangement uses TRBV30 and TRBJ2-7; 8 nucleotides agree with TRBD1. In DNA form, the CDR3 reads TGTGCCTGGGGACAGGGTGGCTACGAGCAGTACTTC. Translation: CAWGQGGYEQYF.